One and the same sample provided the 9 T cell receptor beta chains below, sequenced in a study of a mutant IDH1 vaccine in newly diagnosed glioma. No antigen is known for these receptors. Noted time point: week 11, during vaccination. Alongside topical imiquimod, each dose of vaccine comprised 300 ug of mutant IDH1 20-mer peptide. Clones were read by immunoSEQ multiplex PCR, and TCRdb kept only the in-frame ones, dropping some. The sample records about 21,000 clones, over 85% being singletons. The sequenced sample was PBMCs, obtained from a glioma patient whose treatment included an IDH1 peptide vaccine. The receptors come from a woman between 40 and 50 years old with glioma.

The V call is TRBV5-5, the J call TRBJ2-7, with D perhaps matching TRBD2 (5 bases). V lost 0 bases and J 2 bases, leaving 9 bases between the germline ends. Germline CDR1 SGHKS, CDR2 YYEKEE (reference sequence). This CDR3 comprises 14 residues. The DNA for the CDR3 is TGTGCCAGCAGCTTGGGAGGGCAAACCTACGAGCAGTACTTC. Its protein product is CASSLGGQTYEQYF.

The chain links TRBV6-6 to TRBJ1-2, with D possibly being TRBD1 (5 bases). Germline V gene sequence: CDR1 MNHNY, CDR2 SVGAGI (reference sequence). The CDR3 length is 14 residues. The V gene lost 2 bases and the J gene lost 5 bases, with 12 bases spanning the gap. CDR3 residues: CASSYRQGNYGYTF. DNA of the CDR3: TGTGCCAGCAGTTACCGGCAGGGAAATTATGGCTACACCTTC.

This clone was observed a few times. J is TRBJ1-1 and V is TRBV18, with 9 nucleotides matching TRBD1. The CDR3 runs 15 residues. The V gene end was trimmed by 3 bases and the J gene end by 1 base; junction bases not matched to a gene: 3. Germline assignment: CDR1 KGHSH and CDR2 LQKENI. The CDR3 here is CASSPRQGGNTEAFF. Written as DNA, the CDR3 is TGTGCCAGCTCACCGAGACAGGGGGGGAACACTGAAGCTTTCTTT. The full variable domain, rest sourced from reference TRBV18 and TRBJ1-1, is NAGVMQNPRHLVRRRGQEARLRCSPMKGHSHVYWYRQLPEEGLKFMVYLQKENIIDESGMPKERFSAEFPKEGPSILRIQQVVRGDSAAYFCASSPRQGGNTEAFFGQGTRLTVV.

The V gene is TRBV2, the J gene TRBJ1-4, with D unclear. V lost 7 bases and J 6 bases, leaving 9 bases between the germline ends. Germline values: CDR1 SNHLY, CDR2 FYNNEI. The CDR3 contains 12 residues. As DNA, the CDR3 is TGTGCCAGCAATCGGGGTGATGAAAAACTGTTTTTT. Amino acid sequence: CASNRGDEKLFF.

The chain recombines TRBV30 with TRBJ2-5, with TRBD1 identical over 7 bases. The germline CDR1 and CDR2 sequences are GTSNPN and SVGIG (reference sequence). Trimming cost V 7 bases and J 7 bases; bases outside gene matches: 9. The CDR3 length is 12 residues. The CDR3 spells CASWDSGGTQYF. DNA of the CDR3: TGTGCCTCGTGGGACAGCGGAGGGACCCAGTACTTC.

This sequence joins TRBV6-1 and TRBJ1-2, with TRBD1 matching 7 bases. Looked up from germline, CDR1 is MNHNS and CDR2 is SASEGT. Trimming cost V 2 bases and J 6 bases; bases outside gene matches: 6. This CDR3 contains 14 residues. CDR3 residues: CASSERTGYDGYTF. The CDR3 DNA reads TGTGCCAGCAGTGAAAGGACAGGTTACGATGGCTACACCTTC.

The chain employs TRBV7-9 and TRBJ2-7, with 7 bases matching TRBD2. The germline gives CDR1 SEHNR, CDR2 FQNEAQ (reference sequence). The CDR3 runs 16 residues. V was clipped by 1 base and J by 0 bases; unmatched bases: 6. The CDR3 region is CASSLVGGGSSYEQYF. CDR3 DNA sequence: TGTGCCAGCAGCTTAGTTGGCGGGGGAAGCTCCTACGAGCAGTACTTC.

V usage is TRBV2 and J usage is TRBJ2-5, with D possibly called TRBD1 or TRBD2 (5 bases each). The V gene's germline CDR1 is SNHLY and CDR2 FYNNEI. Deletions cut 4 bases from V and 6 bases from J, with 12 bases between. This CDR3 is 13 amino acids long. This CDR3 reads CASSAEGMKTQYF. In DNA, the CDR3 is TGTGCCAGCAGTGCTGAGGGGATGAAGACCCAGTACTTC.

The chain employs TRBV7-2 and TRBJ2-7; 10 bases fit TRBD1. Germline V gene lookup returns CDR1 SGHTA and CDR2 FQGNSA. This CDR3 is 15 amino acids long. V was pared by 5 bases and J by 1 base, with 5 bases of the junction left unmatched. CDR3 amino acids: CASSRRDRGSYEQYF. As DNA, the CDR3 is TGTGCCAGCAGCCGCCGGGACAGGGGTTCCTACGAGCAGTACTTC.